This T cell receptor (beta chain) was profiled in a study of blood T cell repertoires in COVID-19. Looking at the study overall: The origin of the acute and convalescent COVID-19 samples was the United States, Italy and Spain. In each case, the material was cDNA or gDNA derived from T cells, B-cell-depleted T cells, or PBMCs.

Germline V gene sequence: CDR1 SSHAT, CDR2 FNYEAQ (reference sequence). V lost 2 bases and J lost 6, with 9 bases in between. This CDR3 region has 13 residues. Original processing methods: Amplification of reference gene primers was used by the study to estimate nucleated cell counts. Sequencing used immunoSEQ multiplex PCR; TCRdb keeps in-frame clones, though not all of them. The V and J calls and clone size are taken from that table; D and trimming were inferred from the DNA. The sample contains some 300,000 clones, 87% of which appear only once. The chain combines TRBV7-7 with TRBJ2-3, with a tentative D call TRBD2 (7 bases). The sequencing sample was made of peripheral blood. This TCR derives from a man aged 18 to 30 with active or convalescent COVID-19. CDR3 residues: CASSLPGGDTQYF. CDR3 in DNA: TGTGCCAGCAGCTTACCGGGGGGCGATACGCAGTATTTT. The full variable domain, rest sourced from reference TRBV7-7 and TRBJ2-3, is GAGVSQSPRYKVTKRGQDVTLRCDPISSHATLYWYQQALGQGPEFLTYFNYEAQPDKSGLPSDRFSAERPEGSISTLTIQRTEQRDSAMYRCASSLPGGDTQYFGPGTRLTVL.